The 28 T cell receptor beta chains below all came from one sample that was sequenced in a study of CD8+CD57+ T cells in acquired aplastic anemia. Template material for TCR beta VDJ and CDR3 profiling consisted of genomic DNA. TCRdb used MiXCR to reprocess the reads, holding one entry per CDR3 protein. The sample includes around 150,000 distinct CDR3 sequences, roughly 50% of them seen just once. Patients chosen for sequencing had CD8+CD57+ cells that had expanded, as shown by flow cytometry. Sequencing was done on a sample of sorted CD4+, CD8+, or CD8+CD57+ T cells (not recorded which) from PBMCs. Source of these receptors: a human donor with aplastic anemia.

In its sample, this clonotype was seen once. V and J are TRBV19 and TRBJ1-2; 9 nucleotides align to TRBD1. Germline trimming cut 6 bases from V and 4 bases from J; bases unmatched to any gene: 3. The CDR3 is made up of 13 amino acids. Germline V CDR1 and CDR2: LNHDA, SQIVND (reference sequence). The chain's CDR3 is CASSLQGAYGYTF. For the CDR3, the DNA is TGTGCCAGTAGCCTACAGGGGGCCTATGGCTACACCTTC.

A few counts support this clonotype. This sequence joins TRBV29-1 and TRBJ2-5, with 7 nucleotides matching TRBD2. The CDR3 has 13 amino acids. From germline, CDR1 is SQVTM and CDR2 ANQGSEA. Trimming at V came to 4 bases and at J to 5 bases, leaving 7 bases not matched to a gene. The CDR3 region is CSVVGAGDETQYF. The CDR3 bases are TGCAGCGTTGTAGGTGCGGGAGACGAGACCCAGTACTTC.

The V and J genes are TRBV7-9 and TRBJ1-1; D remains unclear. V dropped 3 bases and J dropped 0 bases, with 8 bases sitting between them. The germline V gene encodes CDR1 SEHNR and CDR2 FQNEAQ (reference sequence). The CDR3 is 14 amino acids. CDR3 DNA sequence: TGTGCCAGCAGCTTTAGGAGGTTGAACACTGAAGCTTTCTTT. Residues: CASSFRRLNTEAFF.

The chain carries TRBV9 and TRBJ1-1; TRBD1 is a possible D gene (5 bases). Trimming cost V 0 bases and J 4 bases, with 7 bases left between them. CDR3 length: 13 amino acids. Germline V gene lookup returns CDR1 SGDLS and CDR2 YYNGEE. CDR3 nucleotide sequence: TGTGCCAGCAGCGTAGAGGGGTTCACTGAAGCTTTCTTT. Translated: CASSVEGFTEAFF.

This rearrangement joins TRBV5-5 to TRBJ2-5; 12 nucleotides line up with TRBD2. There are 15 residues in the CDR3. Trimming removed 4 bases from V and 5 bases from J; junction bases left unmatched: 6. Germline assignment: CDR1 SGHKS and CDR2 YYEKEE (reference sequence). The CDR3 sequence: CASSPRLAGEETQYF. The CDR3 DNA is TGTGCCAGCAGCCCTCGACTAGCGGGAGAGGAGACCCAGTACTTC.

This clonotype was detected many times. It may be a read error: a sequence one base away is much more abundant. The CDR3 region is CATSDLRDTGELFF. CDR3 nucleotides: TGTGCCACCAGTGATTTAAGGGACACCGGGGAGCTGTTTTTT. The chain is built from TRBV24-1 and TRBJ2-2; D remains unclear. Trimming cost V 1 base and J 3 bases, with 5 bases left between them. Germline CDR1 is KGHDR and CDR2 is SFDVKD. The CDR3 length is 14 residues.

This clonotype has a count of ten or more. The chain has TRBV24-1 and TRBJ1-5; TRBD1 matches at 8 bases. The CDR3 length is 15 residues. The trim removed 5 bases at V and 6 bases at J, leaving 8 bases unmatched. Germline CDR1 KGHDR, CDR2 SFDVKD. CDR3 coding DNA: TGTGCCACCAGTGTTGCAGGGGGCGCGGGTCAGCCCCAGCATTTT. This encodes CATSVAGGAGQPQHF.

V and J are TRBV7-9 and TRBJ1-6; D is uncertain. Germline CDR1 reads SEHNR; CDR2 reads FQNEAQ (reference sequence). CDR3 length: 13 amino acids. V lost 2 bases and J lost 8, with 7 bases in between. The CDR3 sequence is CASSLTNDSPLHF. The CDR3 nucleotides are TGTGCCAGCAGCTTAACTAATGATTCACCCCTCCACTTT.

V gene TRBV29-1 combines with J gene TRBJ1-1; TRBD1 matches 10 bases. Germline V gene sequence: CDR1 SQVTM, CDR2 ANQGSEA. The trim removed 7 bases at V and 3 bases at J, leaving 5 bases unmatched. CDR3 length: 13 amino acids. CDR3 residues: CSAGGQGDTEAFF. CDR3 in DNA: TGCAGCGCCGGAGGACAGGGGGACACTGAAGCTTTCTTT.

The chain has TRBV24-1 and TRBJ2-1; TRBD2 matches at 7 bases. The germline V gene has CDR1 KGHDR and CDR2 SFDVKD. With V trimmed by 7 bases and J by 6 bases, 11 bases remained unmatched. This CDR3 region has 15 residues. Here the CDR3 reads CATSSRGRALNEQFF. CDR3 sequence (DNA): TGTGCCACCAGCTCTCGAGGGAGGGCCCTCAATGAGCAGTTCTTC.

The chain joins TRBV29-1 to TRBJ2-7; D perhaps matches TRBD1 (5 bases). This CDR3 is 15 amino acids long. The germline V gene has CDR1 SQVTM and CDR2 ANQGSEA. Trimming stripped 1 base from V and 1 base from J, with 14 bases between. Here the CDR3 reads CSVEVTGLLSYEQYF. CDR3 nucleotide sequence: TGCAGCGTTGAAGTCACAGGTCTCCTTTCCTACGAGCAGTACTTC.

The V and J genes are TRBV4-2 and TRBJ2-1; TRBD2 matches 10 bases. This CDR3 spans 15 amino acids. Germline lookup yields CDR1 LGHNA and CDR2 YNFKEQ. J gave up 9 bases and V 4 bases, and 9 bases lay outside the gene matches. This CDR3 is CASSLSGGALSEQFF. The CDR3 nucleotides are TGTGCCAGCAGCCTGAGCGGGGGGGCCTTGAGTGAGCAGTTCTTC.

In this sample, this clonotype turned up many times. The chain couples TRBV7-8 to TRBJ2-7; 10 bases fit TRBD2. The CDR3 is made up of 15 amino acids. Germline CDR1 and CDR2: SGHVS and FQNEAQ. J lost 2 bases, V lost 3 bases, and 4 bases had no gene match. In DNA, the CDR3 is TGTGCCAGCAGCTTGCTCGGACTAGCGGCCTACGAGCAGTACTTC. Translated: CASSLLGLAAYEQYF. The full variable domain, its missing parts supplied by reference TRBV7-8 and TRBJ2-7, is GAGVSQSPRYKVAKRGQDVALRCDPISGHVSLFWYQQALGQGPEFLTYFQNEAQLDKSGLPSDRFFAERPEGSVSTLKIQRTQQEDSAVYLCASSLLGLAAYEQYFGPGTRLTVT.

The rearrangement links TRBV15 to TRBJ1-4; 8 bases are a match to TRBD1. Trimming removed 8 bases from V and 7 bases from J; junction bases left unmatched: 6. The germline V gene encodes CDR1 LNHNV and CDR2 YYDKDF (reference sequence). This CDR3 spans 13 amino acids. As DNA, the CDR3 is TGTGCCACCGCGGACAGGGTTACTGAAAAACTGTTTTTT. It codes for CATADRVTEKLFF.

J is TRBJ1-1 and V is TRBV4-2, with 8 bases fitting TRBD1. The junction had 6 bases not matched to a gene; V was cut back by 0 bases and J by 3 bases. Germline lookup yields CDR1 LGHNA and CDR2 YNFKEQ. The CDR3 covers 16 residues. The CDR3 is CASSQDSLDRDTEAFF. For the CDR3, the DNA is TGTGCCAGCAGCCAAGATTCCTTGGACAGGGACACTGAAGCTTTCTTT.

The CDR3 loop reads CASSLVTGPLYF. The CDR3 region has the DNA TGTGCCAGCAGCTTAGTTACGGGTCCACTGTACTTC. This chain connects TRBV6-1 to TRBJ2-5; D remains ambiguous. Per the germline V gene, CDR1 is MNHNS and CDR2 is SASEGT. V was pared by 6 bases and J by 13 bases, with 18 bases between. The CDR3 consists of 12 residues.

This CDR3 reads CSAPRGGPYEQYF. CDR3 bases: TGCAGTGCCCCTCGGGGCGGTCCCTACGAGCAGTACTTC. The chain is built from TRBV20-1 and TRBJ2-7; D assignment may be TRBD1 or TRBD2 (5 bases each). CDR1 and CDR2 (germline): DFQATT, SNEGSKA (reference sequence). This CDR3 has 13 amino acids. The V end lost 6 bases, the J end lost 2 bases, and 14 bases lay between the germline ends.

In its sample, this clonotype was seen many times. The chain joins TRBV13 to TRBJ2-7; D perhaps matches TRBD1 (6 bases). This CDR3 is 13 amino acids long. V dropped 5 bases and J dropped 3 bases, with 11 bases sitting between them. Germline values: CDR1 PRHDT, CDR2 FYEKMQ (reference sequence). The CDR3 DNA is TGTGCCAGCAGCGGGGGCAGGGGCTACGAGCAGTACTTC. Amino acids: CASSGGRGYEQYF.

Many counts were recorded for this clonotype. V and J are TRBV9 and TRBJ2-7; no clear D. The CDR3 loop spans 17 amino acids. V lost 3 bases to trimming and J lost 0 bases, with 19 bases between them. The germline CDR1 and CDR2 sequences are SGDLS and YYNGEE. Here the CDR3 reads CASSASPRTNLSYEQYF. The CDR3 DNA reads as TGTGCCAGCAGCGCCAGTCCTCGGACCAACCTCTCCTACGAGCAGTACTTC.

The CDR3 reads CASSLTGTSSNEQFF. CDR3 nucleotides: TGTGCCAGCAGCTTAACCGGGACTAGCAGTAATGAGCAGTTCTTC. The chain combines TRBV7-3 with TRBJ2-1; 9 bases are a match to TRBD2. V trimming: 0 bases; J trimming: 7 bases; junction bases outside the gene matches: 4. Germline V gene sequence: CDR1 SGHTA, CDR2 FQGTGA. The CDR3 is made up of 15 amino acids.

This clonotype was observed a handful of times. The V and J genes are TRBV11-1 and TRBJ2-2; TRBD2 matches 10 bases. V shed 5 bases and J 10 bases; nucleotides not matched to a gene: 13. The germline CDR1 and CDR2 sequences are SGHAT and FQDESV (reference sequence). The CDR3 is made up of 16 amino acids. The CDR3 DNA reads as TGTGCCAGCAGCCCCCAGGGACTAGCGCTTTCCGAGGAGCTGTTTTTT. Translating it yields CASSPQGLALSEELFF.

This clonotype showed up many times. This CDR3 reads CASSSGGTQYF. The CDR3 nucleotides read TGTGCCAGCAGCTCAGGGGGGACGCAGTATTTT. J is TRBJ2-3 and V is TRBV7-8, with D perhaps TRBD1 (7 bases). The CDR3 covers 11 residues. Germline assignment: CDR1 SGHVS and CDR2 FQNEAQ. V was clipped by 4 bases and J by 9 bases, with 8 bases between them.

On this clonotype itself: One base away lies a much larger clone, so this may be a sequencing read error. The chain uses TRBV5-1 and TRBJ2-1, with TRBD1 matching over 9 bases. In germline, CDR1 is SGHRS, CDR2 YFSETQ. The CDR3 has 15 amino acids. In nucleotides, the CDR3 is TGCGCCAGCAGCGAGACCGGGACAGGGTACAATGGGCAGTTCTTC. Translation: CASSETGTGYNGQFF.

In this sample, this clonotype turned up once. A much larger clone lies one base from this, so it may be a read error. Written as DNA, the CDR3 is TGTGCCAGCAGTGGGACGAGGTATGGCTACACCTTC. Protein: CASSGTRYGYTF. The genes are TRBV6-1 and TRBJ1-2; no clear D. Germline CDR1 is MNHNS and CDR2 is SASEGT. V lost 4 bases, J lost 5 bases, and 8 bases lay in between. This CDR3 comprises 12 residues.

This clonotype was counted ten times or more. The J gene is TRBJ2-3, the V gene TRBV30; D unresolved. Trimming took 1 base from V and 2 from J, leaving 10 bases between them. The CDR3 spans 14 residues. Germline-derived CDR1 and CDR2 are GTSNPN and SVGIG (reference sequence). CDR3 nucleotide sequence: TGTGCCTGGAGTGAGGACCAAACCACAGATACGCAGTATTTT. Residues: CAWSEDQTTDTQYF.

At least ten counts were recorded for this clonotype. The genes are TRBV12-3 or TRBV12-4 and TRBJ1-5; D might be TRBD1 (5 bases). The CDR3 covers 14 residues. Trimming cost V 3 bases and J 10 bases, with 16 bases left between them. In DNA form, the CDR3 reads TGTGCCAGCAGTTTTTATGGCCGACGGGACCCCCAGCATTTT. It codes for CASSFYGRRDPQHF.

The rearrangement uses TRBV15 and TRBJ1-4; tentatively, D is TRBD1 (6 bases). CDR3 length: 17 residues. Trimming took 0 bases from V and 8 from J, leaving 19 bases between them. Germline loops: CDR1 LNHNV, CDR2 YYDKDF (reference sequence). CDR3: CATSRDSGGPLGEKLFF. CDR3 nucleotides: TGTGCCACCAGCAGAGATAGTGGGGGGCCGCTTGGAGAAAAACTGTTTTTT.

This clonotype was counted at least ten times. J is TRBJ2-5 and V is TRBV4-1; 9 bases agree with TRBD2. V trimming: 5 bases; J trimming: 5 bases; junction bases outside the gene matches: 15. This CDR3 contains 17 residues. From germline, CDR1 is MGHRA and CDR2 YSYEKL. The CDR3 sequence: CASSAIIAGVLGETQYF. In DNA, the CDR3 is TGCGCCAGCAGCGCCATAATAGCGGGAGTTCTTGGGGAGACCCAGTACTTC.